This T cell receptor beta chain was documented in a study of control samples from healthy donors and cancer patients. To note about this clone: The junction departs from the called germline gene at one end, perhaps through a read error.

The table came from immunoSEQ multiplex PCR; TCRdb's copy has only in-frame clones and leaves some out. The table records roughly 120,000 clones, roughly nine tenths of them present only once. The TCR sequence derives from a young woman in good health. Sequenced sample: blood.

The CDR3 here is CASSLWAVPGHLF. The DNA for the CDR3 is TGTGCCAGCAGTTTATGGGCGGTACCGGGACACCTCTTT. The chain is built from TRBV28 and TRBJ1-1; TRBD1 might be the D (6 bases). The CDR3 extends over 13 amino acids. Looked up from germline, CDR1 is MDHEN and CDR2 is SYDVKM. Full variable domain (missing parts from reference TRBV28 and TRBJ1-1): DVKVTQSSRYLVKRTGEKVFLECVQDMDHENMFWYRQDPGLGLRLIYFSYDVKMKEKGDIPEGYSVSREKKERFSLILESASTNQTSMYLCASSLWAVPGHLFGQGTRLTVV.